This T cell receptor (beta chain) was retrieved from a study of shared clonotypes between healthy human individuals. Across the study: Per donor, three plates held CD4 naive cells, three held CD4 memory, two held CD8 naive and one held CD8 memory. Points from the study as a whole: Clonotype sharing across several donors was observed for roughly 5% of naive CD4 clonotypes. Generation probabilities of non-shared clonotypes were lower (relative to those shared by all four donors).

V lost 6 bases to trimming and J lost 7 bases, with 21 bases between them. Germline CDR1 MDHEN, CDR2 SYDVKM. The CDR3 is made up of 15 amino acids. Concerning this clone: Its antigen remains unidentified.

As defined, naive CD8 cells were CD45RO-negative and positively selected for CCR7, with terminally differentiated effector memory CD45RA+ cells excluded. Assay execution took place at the deep level. The method was immunoSEQ multiplex PCR; TCRdb's version includes in-frame clones alone and lacks a portion of them. This sample yields around 2.1 million clones, of which under 95% are seen a single time; 1.5% to 2% belongs to the top ten. J is TRBJ1-2 and V is TRBV28; D gene uncertain. This TCR was sampled from a man younger than 35 in good health. Some clones in this sample may be carry-over from other donors' samples. The sequencing sample was made of naive CD8+ T cells from PBMCs. The CDR3 reads CASSPTPLPTSGYTF. As DNA, the CDR3 is TGTGCCAGCAGCCCAACTCCTCTCCCTACGAGTGGCTACACCTTC.